This T cell receptor beta chain derives from a study of cytomegalovirus exposure and HLA in healthy donors. Study results and caveats: What a later analysis showed was that several of the most significant clusters appeared linked to common viral pathogens. Accurate prediction of most subjects' HLA-A and HLA-B alleles from TCR beta sequences was reported. The authors listed around 150 TCR beta chains as cytomegalovirus-associated.

The PCR employed 60 Vbeta primers together with 13 Jbeta primers. The data were produced by immunoSEQ multiplex PCR, yet TCRdb's version contains in-frame clones alone and is incomplete. Of approximately 160,000 clones listed, 82% are singletons. Turning to this clone: Its antigen is currently unknown.

After removal of 2 bases from V and 2 bases from J, the junction contained 4 bases not matched to a gene. Germline V gene lookup returns CDR1 MNHEY and CDR2 SMNVEV (reference sequence). This CDR3 spans 17 amino acids. The sample taken for sequencing was PBMCs. The sequence came from a male donor in good health and CMV-seronegative. This chain links TRBV27 with TRBJ2-3; the match to TRBD2 covers 13 bases. The CDR3 nucleotides are TGTGCCAGCAGTTTAGAGGGGACTAGCGGGACCACAGATACGCAGTATTTT. It yields the protein CASSLEGTSGTTDTQYF.